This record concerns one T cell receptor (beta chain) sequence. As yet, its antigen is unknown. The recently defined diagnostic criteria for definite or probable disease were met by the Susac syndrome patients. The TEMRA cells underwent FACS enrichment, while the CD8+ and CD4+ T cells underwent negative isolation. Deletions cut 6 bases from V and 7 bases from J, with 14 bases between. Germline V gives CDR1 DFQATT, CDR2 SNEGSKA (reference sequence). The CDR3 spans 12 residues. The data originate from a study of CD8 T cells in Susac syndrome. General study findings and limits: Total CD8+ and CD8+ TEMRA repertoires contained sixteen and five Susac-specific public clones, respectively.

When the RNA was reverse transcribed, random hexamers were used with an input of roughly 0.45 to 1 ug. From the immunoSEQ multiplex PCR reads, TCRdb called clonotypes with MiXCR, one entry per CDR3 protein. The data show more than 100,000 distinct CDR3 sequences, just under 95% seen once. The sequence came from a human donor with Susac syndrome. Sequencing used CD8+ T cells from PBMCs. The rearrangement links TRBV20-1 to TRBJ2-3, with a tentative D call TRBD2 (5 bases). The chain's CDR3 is CSASPPGNTQYF. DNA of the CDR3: TGCAGTGCGTCACCCCCGGGGAATACGCAGTATTTT.